This is a list of T cell receptor beta chains from one sample in a study of blood T cell repertoires in COVID-19. Profiling relied on immunoSEQ multiplex PCR, and the TCRdb table lists in-frame clones only, not all of them. Of 150,000 to 200,000 clones listed, around 82% are singletons. The sample was peripheral blood. These receptors were obtained from a woman at least 80 years old with acute or convalescent COVID-19. Each CDR3 is given without its conserved first and last residue. Fields, in order: V gene, J gene, CDR3 protein.

>TRBV29-1|TRBJ2-2
SVWETNTGELF
>TRBV25-1|TRBJ1-6
ASSVMGQQTSNSPLH
>TRBV27|TRBJ1-2
ASSSGQGVFYGYT
>TRBV18|TRBJ1-2
ASSLGQAENYGYT
>TRBV10-3|TRBJ2-7
AISEGQGRDEQY
>TRBV5-1|TRBJ2-3
ASSKGPPQEDTQY
>TRBV9|TRBJ1-2
ASSALGQGELLGYT
>TRBV29-1|TRBJ1-4
SVVARNEKLF
>TRBV15|TRBJ2-1
ATGGNEQF
>TRBV24-1|TRBJ2-1
ATSDPGTSTF
>TRBV7-3|TRBJ2-3
ASSSTAPGLAGTDTQY
>TRBV2|TRBJ2-5
ASSATSGRLETQY
>TRBV4-1|TRBJ2-3
ASSQESGLAGASSTDTQY
>TRBV18|TRBJ2-7
ASSPKLGQLYEQY
>TRBV2|TRBJ2-2
ASSGTSGNTGELF
>TRBV11-2|TRBJ2-7
ASTLSWRSTYEQY
>TRBV7-9|TRBJ1-2
ASSGDIVGYT
>TRBV6-6|TRBJ1-5
ASAAGEPQH
>TRBV7-9|TRBJ1-4
ASSSPENEKLF
>TRBV7-9|TRBJ1-1
ASSLTGTSNTEAF
>TRBV5-5|TRBJ2-5
ASRLAGGETQY
>TRBV3-1/TRBV3-2|TRBJ2-1
ASSQDIAGGLYNEQF
>TRBV5-1|TRBJ1-1
ASTLRGLVNTEAF
>TRBV7-9|TRBJ2-2
ASTLARGTGELF
>TRBV5-5|TRBJ2-7
ASSLVGDSSYEQY
>TRBV6-5|TRBJ1-2
ASSTGTGYGYT
>TRBV5-6|TRBJ1-2
ASSLDRGRGYT
>TRBV5-1|TRBJ2-3
ASNPAGSPRADTQY
>TRBV10-3|TRBJ1-2
AISESRQGSNYGYT
>TRBV6-6|TRBJ1-1
ASGSGGPLGTEAF
>TRBV6-5|TRBJ2-1
ASSYGQGYNEQF
>TRBV5-1|TRBJ1-1
ASTQGVNTEAF
>TRBV25-1|TRBJ1-1
ASSVTGSGTEAF
>TRBV7-9|TRBJ2-7
ASSLGRGANDEQY
>TRBV4-3|TRBJ2-7
ASSFGRGDEQY
>TRBV7-2|TRBJ2-7
ASSLNRGFANEQY
>TRBV7-2|TRBJ2-7
ASSLAELAGGYEQY
>TRBV7-9|TRBJ1-1
ASSLGSGQGTGQTEAF
>TRBV27|TRBJ2-2
ASSLRLAGANTGELF
>TRBV27|TRBJ2-3
ASSLAGGRADTQY
>TRBV6-5|TRBJ1-3
ASAGPGNTIY
>TRBV7-8|TRBJ2-3
ASSFRGGPDTQY
>TRBV29-1|TRBJ1-1
SAGAPTEAF
>TRBV6-6|TRBJ2-2
ASSYSSPNGELF
>TRBV19|TRBJ1-5
ASSIARAPQH
>TRBV7-9|TRBJ2-2
ASNTGVIGELF